Below are 28 T cell receptor beta chains sequenced from a single sample in a study of blood T cell repertoires in COVID-19. Profiling relied on immunoSEQ multiplex PCR, and the TCRdb table lists in-frame clones only, not all of them. The table shows about 120,000 clones, with 85% occurring only once. Sequencing was done on a sample of peripheral blood. These receptors all stem from a human donor in a cohort sampled during active COVID-19.

V and J are TRBV6-5 and TRBJ1-3; no definite D call. The length of the CDR3 is 13 residues. The V gene's germline CDR1 is MNHEY and CDR2 SVGAGI. V was clipped by 10 bases and J by 4 bases, with 14 bases between them. The CDR3 DNA reads TGTGCCACCGATTCGGGATCCGGAAACACCATATATTTT. Translating gives CATDSGSGNTIYF.

The V call is TRBV28, the J call TRBJ1-2; TRBD1 might be the D (5 bases). Looked up from germline, CDR1 is MDHEN and CDR2 is SYDVKM. This CDR3 comprises 14 residues. V lost 2 bases and J lost 4, with 11 bases in between. Here the CDR3 DNA reads TGTGCCAGCAGTTTACGGGGGTCTGCCTATGGCTACACCTTC. Residues: CASSLRGSAYGYTF.

The chain recombines TRBV7-2 with TRBJ2-7; D is perhaps TRBD2 (5 bases). CDR1 and CDR2 (germline): SGHTA, FQGNSA. Between the trimmed V and J ends, which lost 2 bases and 5 bases, there was a span of 10 bases. The CDR3 loop spans 13 amino acids. The DNA for the CDR3 is TGTGCCAGCAGCTTACCGGGGTTCAACGAGCAGTACTTC. As protein: CASSLPGFNEQYF.

The chain is built from TRBV19 and TRBJ1-5, with 8 positions matching TRBD1. The CDR3 totals 17 residues. The V gene's germline CDR1 is LNHDA and CDR2 SQIVND (reference sequence). V shed 7 bases and J 1 base; nucleotides not matched to a gene: 12. The DNA for the CDR3 is TGTGCCAGTAAAAGGGCGGCAGGGGGCGAAAGCAATCAGCCCCAGCATTTT. The encoded protein is CASKRAAGGESNQPQHF.

The chain couples TRBV24-1 to TRBJ1-2; D is unresolved. Germline values: CDR1 KGHDR, CDR2 SFDVKD. The V end lost 5 bases, the J end lost 2 bases, and 8 bases lay between the germline ends. This CDR3 is 13 amino acids long. CDR3 sequence (DNA): TGTGCCACCAGTGGGGGAGGGAACTATGGCTACACCTTC. This translates into CATSGGGNYGYTF.

The rearrangement joins TRBV3-1 (or the pseudogene TRBV3-2) to TRBJ1-1, with D possibly being TRBD1 (6 bases). Germline CDR1 is LGHDT and CDR2 is YNNKEL (reference sequence). CDR3 length equals 13 residues. With 6 bases removed from V and 1 base from J, the gap between germline ends came to 9 bases. In DNA, the CDR3 is TGTGCCAGCAGTCAACAGGGGAACACTGAAGCTTTCTTT. It is translated as CASSQQGNTEAFF.

The gene calls are TRBV19 and TRBJ2-2, with TRBD2 as a possible D gene (5 bases). This CDR3 contains 14 residues. In germline, CDR1 is LNHDA, CDR2 SQIVND (reference sequence). V was clipped by 5 bases and J by 2 bases, with 9 bases between them. Written as DNA, the CDR3 is TGTGCCAGTAGTGGACTCCCTAACACCGGGGAGCTGTTTTTT. Translated: CASSGLPNTGELFF.

The CDR3 DNA is TGTGCCACCCGGGGAGGGGATTATGGCTACACCTTC. Its translation is CATRGGDYGYTF. The gene calls are TRBV19 and TRBJ1-2, with D possibly matching TRBD1 (5 bases). This CDR3 is built from 12 residues. The V end was cut by 10 bases, the J end by 5 bases, with 14 bases between. The germline V gene has CDR1 LNHDA and CDR2 SQIVND (reference sequence).

The V and J genes are TRBV7-2 and TRBJ2-7; a weak D match, TRBD2 (6 bases). Trimming shortened V by 4 bases and J by 0 bases, and 16 bases separated the two germline ends. Germline-derived CDR1 and CDR2 are SGHTA and FQGNSA. This CDR3 comprises 16 residues. In DNA, the CDR3 is TGTGCCAGCAGCTCCTTGTCCGGGGGTACCTCCTACGAGCAGTACTTC. Residues: CASSSLSGGTSYEQYF.

This clone was counted a few times. The chain uses TRBV5-1 and TRBJ1-5; D remains unclear. Germline CDR1 SGHRS, CDR2 YFSETQ. V was clipped by 7 bases and J by 6 bases, with 5 bases between them. The CDR3 consists of 10 residues. The DNA of the CDR3 is TGCGCCAGCTCGGTTCAGCCCCAGCATTTT. It codes for CASSVQPQHF.

A few counts support this clone. This chain joins TRBV2 and TRBJ1-1; D may be TRBD1 (5 bases). The CDR3 loop spans 13 amino acids. Trimming removed 7 bases at V and 5 bases at J, with 14 bases between. The germline CDR1 and CDR2 sequences are SNHLY and FYNNEI. CDR3 coding DNA: TGTGCCAGCACCGACGGGGGATGGACTGAAGCTTTCTTT. Its protein is CASTDGGWTEAFF.

The J gene is TRBJ2-5, the V gene TRBV23-1; TRBD1 is a possible D gene (5 bases). Being an ORF, TRBV23-1 has a function that is uncertain. The ends were cut back, 0 bases at V and 4 bases at J, with 6 bases in the middle. The CDR3 totals 13 residues. DNA of the CDR3: TGCGCCAGCAGTCAATCGCAGGGAGAGACCCAGTACTTC. This translates into CASSQSQGETQYF.

The gene calls are TRBV6-1 and TRBJ1-5; D uncertain. V was clipped by 2 bases and J by 5 bases, with 7 bases between them. The V gene's germline CDR1 is MNHNS and CDR2 SASEGT. The CDR3 runs to 13 residues. The CDR3 spells CASSEIYDQPQHF. The CDR3 DNA is TGTGCCAGCAGTGAAATTTATGATCAGCCCCAGCATTTT.

This clone was picked up one time. The chain is built from TRBV10-3 and TRBJ1-1; perhaps TRBD1 as D (6 bases). The germline V gene has CDR1 ENHRY and CDR2 SYGVKD. The length of the CDR3 is 16 residues. V lost 7 bases and J 5 bases, leaving 23 bases between the germline ends. This CDR3 reads CAIKKPGQKGSTEAFF. The CDR3 bases are TGTGCCATCAAGAAACCGGGACAAAAAGGTAGTACTGAAGCTTTCTTT.

This clone has only one observation. This CDR3 reads CAIWRGGSYEQYF. CDR3 DNA sequence: TGTGCCATCTGGCGGGGGGGTTCCTACGAGCAGTACTTC. The chain couples TRBV10-3 to TRBJ2-7, with 9 bases matching TRBD2. Losses at the gene ends were 8 bases for V and 1 base for J; bases not matched to a gene: 3. Germline V gene lookup returns CDR1 ENHRY and CDR2 SYGVKD. The CDR3 covers 13 residues.

J is TRBJ1-6 and V is TRBV18; TRBD1 is a possible D gene (6 bases). The CDR3 sequence is 15 residues long. Germline lookup yields CDR1 KGHSH and CDR2 LQKENI. V lost 2 bases to trimming and J lost 6 bases, with 11 bases between them. The CDR3 coding sequence is TGTGCCAGCTCACCAACAGGGCAGCCTAATTCACCCCTCCACTTT. It is translated as CASSPTGQPNSPLHF.

The chain couples TRBV6-1 to TRBJ2-3; perhaps TRBD1 as D (5 bases). The CDR3 consists of 17 residues. Germline V gene sequence: CDR1 MNHNS, CDR2 SASEGT. V dropped 0 bases and J dropped 1 base, with 14 bases sitting between them. The CDR3 sequence: CASSEAGHLLGTDTQYF. The CDR3 DNA is TGTGCCAGCAGTGAAGCGGGGCACCTCCTAGGCACAGATACGCAGTATTTT.

This sequence joins TRBV11-2 and TRBJ2-4; the D gene is possibly TRBD1 (6 bases). V was shortened by 0 bases and J by 8 bases, with 14 bases between the two germline ends. Germline V gene lookup returns CDR1 SGHAT and CDR2 FQNNGV. CDR3 length equals 15 residues. This chain's CDR3 is CASSLDPTGRDIQYF. The CDR3 nucleotides are TGTGCCAGCAGCTTAGACCCAACAGGGAGAGACATTCAGTACTTC.

This chain joins TRBV19 and TRBJ1-4; maybe TRBD1 (6 bases). The CDR3 runs to 18 residues. CDR1 and CDR2 from the germline V gene are LNHDA and SQIVND (reference sequence). V lost 5 bases, J lost 0 bases, and 19 bases lay in between. The CDR3 DNA reads as TGTGCCAGTAGTGAGAGGGATAGGGGGTTTTCAACTAATGAAAAACTGTTTTTT. Protein: CASSERDRGFSTNEKLFF.

The CDR3 bases are TGTGCCAGCAGCTTAGCCGGGACACCGAATAGCAATCAGCCCCAGCATTTT. Protein sequence: CASSLAGTPNSNQPQHF. The chain joins TRBV7-2 to TRBJ1-5; possibly TRBD1 for D (6 bases). The V end was cut by 0 bases, the J end by 0 bases, with 12 bases between. The length of the CDR3 is 17 residues. Germline V gene lookup returns CDR1 SGHTA and CDR2 FQGNSA.

About this clone itself: One end of the junction varies from germline; a read error may be responsible. V usage is TRBV4-1 and J usage is TRBJ1-5; 7 bases match TRBD1. This CDR3 comprises 15 residues. Looked up from germline, CDR1 is MGHRA and CDR2 is YSYEKL. The CDR3 sequence is CASSQGLTGNQPQHF. The CDR3 region has the DNA TGCGCCAGCAGTCAAGGGCTGACAGGGAATCAGCCCCAGCATTTT.

This chain joins TRBV5-1 and TRBJ2-3; 12 nucleotides match TRBD2. The CDR3 sequence is 14 residues long. Germline V lookup: CDR1 SGHRS, CDR2 YFSETQ. V lost 4 bases, J lost 6 bases, and 3 bases stayed unmatched. The CDR3 loop is CASSPGLAGDTQYF. In DNA form, the CDR3 reads TGCGCCAGCAGCCCCGGACTAGCGGGGGATACGCAGTATTTT.

The CDR3 here is CASSVLAANIQYF. In nucleotides, the CDR3 is TGTGCCAGCAGCGTACTAGCGGCAAACATTCAGTACTTC. The V and J genes are TRBV12-3 or TRBV12-4 and TRBJ2-4; 8 bases are shared with TRBD2. The CDR3 runs to 13 residues. V dropped 6 bases and J dropped 6; count of bases not matched to a gene: 4.

This chain joins TRBV5-1 and TRBJ1-2, with 7 bases matching TRBD1. Per the germline V gene, CDR1 is SGHRS and CDR2 is YFSETQ. Trimming took 0 bases from V and 8 from J; bases not matched to a gene: 10. The CDR3 has 15 residues. In DNA, the CDR3 is TGCGCCAGCAGCTTGGGGGAGAACAGGGGTAAAGGCTACACCTTC. This translates into CASSLGENRGKGYTF. The complete variable domain, with remaining parts taken from reference TRBV5-1 and TRBJ1-2, reads KAGVTQTPRYLIKTRGQQVTLSCSPISGHRSVSWYQQTPGQGLQFLFEYFSETQRNKGNFPGRFSGRQFSNSRSEMNVSTLELGDSALYLCASSLGENRGKGYTFGSGTRLTVV.

The sample holds one count of this clone. The chain uses TRBV4-3 and TRBJ1-2, with D hard to call. The length of the CDR3 is 17 residues. With 0 bases removed from V and 0 bases from J, the gap between germline ends came to 14 bases. Germline V gene lookup returns CDR1 LGHNA and CDR2 YSLEER. The CDR3 reads CASSQDLSREANYGYTF. The CDR3 coding sequence is TGCGCCAGCAGCCAAGATTTGTCCCGGGAAGCTAACTATGGCTACACCTTC.

This sequence joins TRBV12-3 or TRBV12-4 and TRBJ2-1; 7 nucleotides agree with TRBD1. Trimming at V came to 8 bases and at J to 4 bases, leaving 5 bases not matched to a gene. The CDR3 sequence is 13 residues long. Here the CDR3 reads CASANRGYNEQFF. Written as DNA, the CDR3 is TGTGCCAGCGCGAACAGGGGATACAATGAGCAGTTCTTC.

This clone has only a few counts. The rearrangement joins TRBV28 to TRBJ2-7; D ambiguous. Trimming left V 5 bases short and J 3 bases short, with 5 bases between. Germline V gene data show CDR1 as MDHEN and CDR2 as SYDVKM. This CDR3 has 11 amino acids. The CDR3 reads CASSPGYEQYF. The CDR3 nucleotides read TGTGCCAGCAGTCCCGGCTACGAGCAGTACTTC.

The chain employs TRBV4-1 and TRBJ1-1, with D possibly TRBD1 on 5 matching bases. The CDR3 contains 16 residues. CDR1 and CDR2 (germline): MGHRA, YSYEKL. Trimming removed 1 base from V and 0 bases from J, with 12 bases in between. The CDR3 here is CASSQGQGFMNTEAFF. The CDR3 DNA sequence: TGCGCCAGCAGCCAAGGGCAGGGTTTTATGAACACTGAAGCTTTCTTT.